The 11 T cell receptor beta chains below were found in one sample sequenced in a study of regulatory T cells in long-lasting Graves disease. As to time point: newly diagnosed GD, antithyroid drugs for less than 3 months. The TCR library used RNA extracted from PBMCs. Combining iRepertoire HTBI primers with Arm-PCR of CDR3 regions, the authors built TCR beta libraries. One entry per CDR3 protein results from TCRdb running MiXCR on the multiplex PCR reads. The sample records 350,000 to 400,000 distinct CDR3 sequences, about a sixth being singletons. These data were likewise used in another study, on T cells in Graves' hyperthyroidism and ophthalmopathy.

This material consisted of peripheral blood mononuclear cells (PBMCs), taken at new diagnosis, from a patient treated with antithyroid drugs. All receptors derive from a woman between 18 and 30 years old with Graves disease.

This clonotype was observed at least ten times. This rearrangement joins TRBV2 to TRBJ2-7; TRBD2 is a possible D gene (5 bases). V dropped 11 bases and J dropped 0 bases, with 14 bases sitting between them. The germline CDR1 and CDR2 sequences are SNHLY and FYNNEI. The CDR3 spans 13 residues. CDR3 coding DNA: TGTGCCTCATCGCGGGCCCCCTCCTACGAGCAGTACTTC. Translated, it gives CASSRAPSYEQYF.

As to this clonotype: A much larger clone lies a single base off, so this may be a read error. The chain's CDR3 is CAWTRDRVTANYGCTF. The CDR3 DNA sequence: TGTGCCTGGACCCGGGACAGGGTTACAGCTAACTATGGCTGCACCTTC. This chain links TRBV30 with TRBJ1-2, with 9 bases identical to TRBD1. CDR3 length: 16 residues. Germline V gene lookup returns CDR1 GTSNPN and CDR2 SVGIG (reference sequence).

The table lists this clonotype with many counts. V and J are TRBV2 and TRBJ2-5; D may be TRBD2 (5 bases). V shed 6 bases and J shed 3 bases, with 11 bases lying between them. There are 13 residues in the CDR3. Germline values: CDR1 SNHLY, CDR2 FYNNEI. The CDR3 region has the DNA TGTGCCAGCAGCCCGGACTTGAAAGAGACCCAGTACTTC. Its translation is CASSPDLKETQYF.

This clonotype has a count of ten or more. The V and J genes are TRBV3-1 and TRBJ1-1; possibly TRBD1 for D (5 bases). The germline CDR1 and CDR2 sequences are LGHDT and YNNKEL (reference sequence). Trimming stripped 3 bases from V and 1 base from J, with 9 bases between. The length of the CDR3 is 14 residues. CDR3 amino acids: CASSQGQGNTEAFF. The CDR3 DNA reads TGTGCCAGCAGCCAGGGGCAGGGGAACACTGAAGCTTTCTTT.

This clonotype has a count of ten or more. The J gene is TRBJ2-1, the V gene TRBV13; D may be TRBD2 (5 bases). Germline V gives CDR1 PRHDT, CDR2 FYEKMQ (reference sequence). This CDR3 spans 15 amino acids. V dropped 8 bases and J dropped 0 bases, with 14 bases sitting between them. The CDR3 nucleotides read TGTGCCAGCGGGAAGCGGTCCAGCTCCTACAATGAGCAGTTCTTC. This codes for CASGKRSSSYNEQFF. Drawing the rest from reference TRBV13 and TRBJ2-1, the complete variable domain is AAGVIQSPRHLIKEKRETATLKCYPIPRHDTVYWYQQGPGQDPQFLISFYEKMQSDKGSIPDRFSAQQFSDYHSELNMSSLELGDSALYFCASGKRSSSYNEQFFGPGTRLTVL.

This clonotype was detected ten times or more. V usage is TRBV5-1 and J usage is TRBJ2-1, with 14 bases fitting TRBD2. With V trimmed by 0 bases and J by 8 bases, 13 bases remained unmatched. Germline V gene sequence: CDR1 SGHRS, CDR2 YFSETQ. This CDR3 contains 19 residues. CDR3 in DNA: TGCGCCAGCAGCTTGGGGACTAGCGGGAGGCCCCAACGGGGCTATGAGCAGTTCTTC. This gives the protein CASSLGTSGRPQRGYEQFF.

This clonotype appeared many times. This sequence joins TRBV28 and TRBJ1-5, with TRBD1 as a possible D gene (5 bases). V was shortened by 5 bases and J by 3 bases, with 17 bases between the two germline ends. The CDR3 length is 16 residues. Germline values: CDR1 MDHEN, CDR2 SYDVKM. Written as DNA, the CDR3 is TGTGCCAGCAGTACCCCGGGGACGGGCAACAATCAGCCCCAGCATTTT. As protein: CASSTPGTGNNQPQHF.

This clonotype was seen repeatedly, ten times or more. The rearrangement links TRBV28 to TRBJ2-3; 7 nucleotides agree with TRBD1. This CDR3 is 15 amino acids long. Germline V CDR1 and CDR2: MDHEN, SYDVKM. V gave up 5 bases and J gave up 0 bases; unmatched junction bases: 5. CDR3: CASSQRQGSTDTQYF. The CDR3 DNA is TGTGCCAGCAGTCAAAGACAGGGTAGCACAGATACGCAGTATTTT. Using reference TRBV28 and TRBJ2-3 for the parts outside the CDR3, the full variable domain is DVKVTQSSRYLVKRTGEKVFLECVQDMDHENMFWYRQDPGLGLRLIYFSYDVKMKEKGDIPEGYSVSREKKERFSLILESASTNQTSMYLCASSQRQGSTDTQYFGPGTRLTVL.

J is TRBJ1-1 and V is TRBV6-2 or TRBV6-3; weak D call: TRBD1 (6 bases). The CDR3 totals 15 residues. With 9 bases removed from V and 0 bases from J, the gap between germline ends came to 17 bases. Germline V gene data show CDR1 as MNHEY and CDR2 as SVGEGT. The CDR3 nucleotides read TGTGCCAGTACGACTTCCGGACAGCTGAACACTGAAGCTTTCTTT. Amino acid sequence: CASTTSGQLNTEAFF.

In this sample, this clonotype turned up many times. V is TRBV13 and J is TRBJ1-1, with a possible D match to TRBD1 (6 bases). There are 18 residues in the CDR3. CDR1 and CDR2 from the germline V gene are PRHDT and FYEKMQ (reference sequence). Trimming took off 4 bases at V and 1 base at J, with 22 bases between the two ends. The CDR3 coding sequence is TGTGCCAGCAGCTCTCCACCAGACAACAGGGCGGGGAACACTGAAGCTTTCTTT. Translated, it gives CASSSPPDNRAGNTEAFF.

Of note for this clonotype: A read error may explain this, as a much larger clone is one base away. The rearrangement joins TRBV7-9 to TRBJ2-5, with 7 bases matching TRBD2. The CDR3 runs to 16 residues. V lost 7 bases to trimming and J lost 11 bases; unmatched junction nucleotides: 22. CDR1 SEHNR and CDR2 FQNEAQ come from the germline V gene (reference sequence). The CDR3 nucleotides are TGTGCCAGCACTAGTGGGAGTGGGAGGGCTAGCTTCAAGCAGTACTTC. Translated, it gives CASTSGSGRASFKQYF.